This TCR beta chain is from a study of T cell repertoires in cytomegalovirus infection (dated by TCRdb to between 2018 and 2021). Background for the entire study: The peptide stimulations were aimed at well-studied HLA-B-restricted epitopes as well as recently identified HLA-C-restricted CMV epitopes, whose presentation resists viral immunomodulation. Donor HLA type was relevant to the analysis, because carriage of CMV infection together with the matching HLA type was indicated by public TCR beta signatures.

The data were produced on an Illumina HiSeq 1500. TCRdb's own reprocessing of the public reads used fastp at Q25 and MiXCR and kept productive beta chains. Here each entry gathers all rows of one CDR3 protein and keeps the most common genes and DNA. The sample includes around 47,000 distinct CDR3 sequences, with around 19% observed a single time. Roughly 75% of the sample rests with the top ten. The intended sense of this specimen's treatment or condition label: in vitro stimulation with specific CMV peptide epitopes to enrich CMV-specific T cells. General study outcomes and caveats: In both this cohort and an independent roughly 400-donor cohort, the cumulative frequency of public TCR beta family members distinguished carriers of CMV infection plus the relevant HLA type. The ex vivo response was dominated by HLA-C-restricted CMV-specific TCR beta clonotypes, and the single most frequent clonotype in two of eight donors was supplied by these HLA-C-restricted clonotypes.

Ten or more counts support this clonotype. Its antigen remains undetermined. No qualities accompany the bases; no much larger clone lies one base away. The sequence was obtained from a human donor in good health (CMV status not recorded). Some clones in this sample may be carry-over from other donors' samples. The sequencing used CD8+ T cells from cultured PBMCs, collected from culture after CMV antigen stimulation.

The nucleotide sequence reads as follows: TGTGCCAGCAGCTTGACTAGCGGGGGGTACAATGAGCAGTTCTTC. This gives the protein CASSLTSGGYNEQFF. The chain couples TRBV7-2 to TRBJ2-1, with 13 middle bases fitting TRBD2. V is trimmed back by 3 bases and J by 4 bases, and the junction contains 0 bases that no gene match accounts for. Per the germline V gene, SGHTA is the CDR1 and FQGNSA is the CDR2. The CDR3 starts with the cysteine, ends with the phenylalanine, and has 15 residues. Of all the DNA, just the CDR3 is kept, 45 bases in frame from base 1.